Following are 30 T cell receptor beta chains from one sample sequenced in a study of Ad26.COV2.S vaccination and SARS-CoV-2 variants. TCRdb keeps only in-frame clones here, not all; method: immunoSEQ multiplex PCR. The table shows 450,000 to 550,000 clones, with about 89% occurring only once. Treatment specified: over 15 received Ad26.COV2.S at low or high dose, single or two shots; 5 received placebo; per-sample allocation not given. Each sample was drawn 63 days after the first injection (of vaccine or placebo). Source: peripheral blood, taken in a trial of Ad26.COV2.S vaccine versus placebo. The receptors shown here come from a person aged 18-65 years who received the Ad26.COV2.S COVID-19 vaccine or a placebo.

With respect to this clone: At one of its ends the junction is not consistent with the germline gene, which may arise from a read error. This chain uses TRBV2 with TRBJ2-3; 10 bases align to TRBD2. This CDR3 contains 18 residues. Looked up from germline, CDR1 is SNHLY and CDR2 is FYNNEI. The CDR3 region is CASSGSFRAGGSSPNHCF. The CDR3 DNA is TGTGCCAGCAGTGGGTCATTTCGAGCGGGGGGGTCATCACCTAACCATTGCTTT.

DNA for the CDR3: TGTGCCAGCAGCGGCCCCGGCGGCCAAGAGACCCAGTACTTC. Protein product: CASSGPGGQETQYF. The rearrangement uses TRBV2 and TRBJ2-5; no reliable D call. Germline values: CDR1 SNHLY, CDR2 FYNNEI. Trimming left V 6 bases short and J 1 base short, with 12 bases between. This CDR3 is 14 amino acids long.

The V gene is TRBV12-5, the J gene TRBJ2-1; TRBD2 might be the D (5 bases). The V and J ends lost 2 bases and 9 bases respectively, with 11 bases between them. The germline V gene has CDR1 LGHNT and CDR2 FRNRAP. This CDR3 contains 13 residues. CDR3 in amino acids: CASGLRPGVEQFF. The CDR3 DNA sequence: TGTGCTAGTGGTTTGCGGCCCGGGGTTGAGCAGTTCTTC.

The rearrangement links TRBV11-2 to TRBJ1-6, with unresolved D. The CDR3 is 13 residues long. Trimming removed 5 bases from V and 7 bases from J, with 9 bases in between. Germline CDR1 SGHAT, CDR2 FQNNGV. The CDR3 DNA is TGTGCCAGCAGCCAAGGGTGGAATTCACCCCTCCACTTT. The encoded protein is CASSQGWNSPLHF.

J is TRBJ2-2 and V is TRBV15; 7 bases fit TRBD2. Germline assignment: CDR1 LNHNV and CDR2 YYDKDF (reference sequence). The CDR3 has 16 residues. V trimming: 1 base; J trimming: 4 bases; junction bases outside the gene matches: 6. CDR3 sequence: CATSRAGGIGTGELFF. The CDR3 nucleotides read TGTGCCACCAGCAGAGCCGGGGGGATCGGCACCGGGGAGCTGTTTTTT. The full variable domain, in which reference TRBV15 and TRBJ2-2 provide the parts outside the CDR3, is DAMVIQNPRYQVTQFGKPVTLSCSQTLNHNVMYWYQQKSSQAPKLLFHYYDKDFNNEADTPDNFQSRRPNTSFCFLDIRSPGLGDTAMYLCATSRAGGIGTGELFFGEGSRLTVL.

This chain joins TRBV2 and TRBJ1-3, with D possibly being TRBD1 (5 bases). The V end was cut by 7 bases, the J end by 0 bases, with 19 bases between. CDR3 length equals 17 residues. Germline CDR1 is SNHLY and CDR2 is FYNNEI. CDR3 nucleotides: TGTGCCAGCAAAGGAAATGGCAGGGACCTCTCTGGAAACACCATATATTTT. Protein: CASKGNGRDLSGNTIYF.

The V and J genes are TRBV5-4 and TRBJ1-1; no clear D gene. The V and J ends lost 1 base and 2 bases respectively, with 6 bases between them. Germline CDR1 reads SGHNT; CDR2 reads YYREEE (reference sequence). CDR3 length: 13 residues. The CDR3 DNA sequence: TGTGCCAGCAGCTTGTGGAGAAACACTGAAGCTTTCTTT. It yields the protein CASSLWRNTEAFF.

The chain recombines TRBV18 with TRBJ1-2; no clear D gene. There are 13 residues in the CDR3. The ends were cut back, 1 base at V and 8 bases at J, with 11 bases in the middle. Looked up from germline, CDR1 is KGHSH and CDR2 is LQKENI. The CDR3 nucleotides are TGTGCCAGCTCACCACTCGGGTATGAAGGCTACACCTTC. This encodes CASSPLGYEGYTF.

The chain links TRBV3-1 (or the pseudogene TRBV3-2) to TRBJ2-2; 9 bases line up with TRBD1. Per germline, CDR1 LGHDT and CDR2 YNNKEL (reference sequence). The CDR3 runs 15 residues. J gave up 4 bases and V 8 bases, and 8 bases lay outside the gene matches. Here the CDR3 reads CASDLGQGVTGELFF. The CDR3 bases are TGTGCCAGCGACTTGGGACAGGGTGTCACCGGGGAGCTGTTTTTT.

The DNA for the CDR3 is TGTGCCACATGGGCACGGTGGGGGGGCTACACCTTC. Translating gives CATWARWGGYTF. This chain links TRBV24-1 with TRBJ1-2; D may be TRBD1 (5 bases). The CDR3 consists of 12 residues. CDR1 is KGHDR, CDR2 SFDVKD, per germline. Trimming stripped 10 bases from V and 8 bases from J, with 16 bases between.

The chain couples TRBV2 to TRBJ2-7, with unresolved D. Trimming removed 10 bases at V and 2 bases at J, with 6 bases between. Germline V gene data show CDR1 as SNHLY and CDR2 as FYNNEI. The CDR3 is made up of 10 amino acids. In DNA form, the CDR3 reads TGTGCCATAGGCACCTACGAGCAGTACTTC. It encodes CAIGTYEQYF.

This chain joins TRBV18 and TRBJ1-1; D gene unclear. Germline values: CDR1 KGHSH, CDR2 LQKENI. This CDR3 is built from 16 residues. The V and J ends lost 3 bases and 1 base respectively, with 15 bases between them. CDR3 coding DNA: TGTGCCAGCTCACCCGTTAACCGGCCCTCGAACACTGAAGCTTTCTTT. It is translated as CASSPVNRPSNTEAFF.

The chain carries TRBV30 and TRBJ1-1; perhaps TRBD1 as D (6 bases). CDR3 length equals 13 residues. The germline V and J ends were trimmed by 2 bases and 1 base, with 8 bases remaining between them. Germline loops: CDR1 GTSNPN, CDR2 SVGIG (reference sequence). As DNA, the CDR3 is TGTGCCTGGAGTACGGACAGGAACACTGAAGCTTTCTTT. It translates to CAWSTDRNTEAFF.

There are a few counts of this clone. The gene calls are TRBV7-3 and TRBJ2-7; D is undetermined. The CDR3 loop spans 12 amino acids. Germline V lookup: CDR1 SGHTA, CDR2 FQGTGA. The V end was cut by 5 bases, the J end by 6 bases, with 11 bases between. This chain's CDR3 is CASSASGSEQYF. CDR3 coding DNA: TGTGCCAGCAGCGCCAGTGGGTCCGAGCAGTACTTC.

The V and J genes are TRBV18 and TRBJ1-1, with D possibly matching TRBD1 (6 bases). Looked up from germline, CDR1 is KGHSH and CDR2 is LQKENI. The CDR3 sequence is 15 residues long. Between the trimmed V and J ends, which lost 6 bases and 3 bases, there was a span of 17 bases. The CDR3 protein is CASSPGQPSHTEAFF. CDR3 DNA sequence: TGTGCCAGCTCTCCCGGACAGCCTAGTCACACTGAAGCTTTCTTT.

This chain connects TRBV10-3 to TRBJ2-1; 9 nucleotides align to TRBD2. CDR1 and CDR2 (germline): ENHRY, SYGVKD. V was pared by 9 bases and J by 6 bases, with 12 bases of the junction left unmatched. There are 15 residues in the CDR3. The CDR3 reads CAIVSSGTSRNEQFF. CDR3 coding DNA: TGTGCCATTGTATCTTCCGGGACTAGCCGCAATGAGCAGTTCTTC.

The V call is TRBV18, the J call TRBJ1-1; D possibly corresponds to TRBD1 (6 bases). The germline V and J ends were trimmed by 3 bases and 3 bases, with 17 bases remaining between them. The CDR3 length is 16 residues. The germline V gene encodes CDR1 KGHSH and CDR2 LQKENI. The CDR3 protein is CASSPTTGPSHTEAFF. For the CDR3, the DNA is TGTGCCAGCTCACCGACGACAGGTCCGTCCCACACTGAAGCTTTCTTT.

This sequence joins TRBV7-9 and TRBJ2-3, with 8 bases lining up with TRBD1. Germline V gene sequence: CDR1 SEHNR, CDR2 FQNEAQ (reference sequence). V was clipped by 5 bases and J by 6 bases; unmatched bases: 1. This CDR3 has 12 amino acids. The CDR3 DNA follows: TGTGCCAGCAGCCAGGGGGCGGATACGCAGTATTTT. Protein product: CASSQGADTQYF.

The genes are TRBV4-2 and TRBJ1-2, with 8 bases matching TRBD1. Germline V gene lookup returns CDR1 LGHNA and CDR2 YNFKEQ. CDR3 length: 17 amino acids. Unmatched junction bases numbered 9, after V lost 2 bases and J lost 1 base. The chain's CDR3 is CASSQMSIGQGNYGYTF. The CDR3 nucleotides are TGTGCCAGCAGCCAAATGAGTATCGGACAGGGTAACTATGGCTACACCTTC.

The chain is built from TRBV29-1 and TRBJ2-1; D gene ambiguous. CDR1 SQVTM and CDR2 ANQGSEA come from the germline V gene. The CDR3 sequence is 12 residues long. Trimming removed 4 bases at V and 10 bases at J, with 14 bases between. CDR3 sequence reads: CSVGSPSPEQFF. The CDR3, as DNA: TGCAGCGTTGGGTCTCCCTCTCCGGAGCAGTTCTTC.

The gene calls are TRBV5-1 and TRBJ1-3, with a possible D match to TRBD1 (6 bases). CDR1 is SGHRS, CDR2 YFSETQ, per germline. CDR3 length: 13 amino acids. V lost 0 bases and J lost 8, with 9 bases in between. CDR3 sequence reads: CASSLEGEDTIYF. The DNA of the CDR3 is TGCGCCAGCAGCTTGGAGGGGGAAGACACCATATATTTT.

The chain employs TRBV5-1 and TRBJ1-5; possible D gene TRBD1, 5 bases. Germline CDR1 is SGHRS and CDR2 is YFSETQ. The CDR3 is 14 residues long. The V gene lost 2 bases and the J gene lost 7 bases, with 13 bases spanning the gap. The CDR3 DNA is TGCGCCAGCAGCTTCCTGGGGGGTGGGCAGCCCCAGCATTTT. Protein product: CASSFLGGGQPQHF.

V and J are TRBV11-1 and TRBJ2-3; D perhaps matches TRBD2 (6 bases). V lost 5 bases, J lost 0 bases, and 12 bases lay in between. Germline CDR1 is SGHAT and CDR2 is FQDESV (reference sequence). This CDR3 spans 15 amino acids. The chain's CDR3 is CASSVSGTSTDTQYF. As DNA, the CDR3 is TGTGCCAGCAGCGTCTCGGGGACTAGCACAGATACGCAGTATTTT.

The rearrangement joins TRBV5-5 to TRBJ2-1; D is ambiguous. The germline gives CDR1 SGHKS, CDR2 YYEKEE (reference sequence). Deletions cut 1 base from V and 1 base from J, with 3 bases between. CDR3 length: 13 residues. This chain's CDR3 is CASSLRSYNEQFF. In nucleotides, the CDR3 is TGTGCCAGCAGCTTGCGGTCCTACAATGAGCAGTTCTTC.

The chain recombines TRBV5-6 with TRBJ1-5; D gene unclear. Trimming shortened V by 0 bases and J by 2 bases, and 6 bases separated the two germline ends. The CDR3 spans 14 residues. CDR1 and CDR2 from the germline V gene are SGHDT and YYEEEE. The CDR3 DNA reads TGTGCCAGCAGCTTGGGGGTCGGCAATCAGCCCCAGCATTTT. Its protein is CASSLGVGNQPQHF.

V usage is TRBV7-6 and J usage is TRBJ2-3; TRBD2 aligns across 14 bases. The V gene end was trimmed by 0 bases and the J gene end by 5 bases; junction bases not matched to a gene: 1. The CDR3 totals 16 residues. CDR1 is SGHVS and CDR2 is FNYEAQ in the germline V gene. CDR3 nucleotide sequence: TGTGCCAGCAGCTTAGCGGGGACTAGCGGGGGAGATACGCAGTATTTT. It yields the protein CASSLAGTSGGDTQYF.

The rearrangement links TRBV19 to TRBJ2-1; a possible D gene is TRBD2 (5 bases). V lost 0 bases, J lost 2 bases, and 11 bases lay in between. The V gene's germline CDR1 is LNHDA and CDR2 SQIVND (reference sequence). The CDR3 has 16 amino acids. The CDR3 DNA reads TGTGCCAGTAGTATAGATGCGCGGGCGGCCTACAATGAGCAGTTCTTC. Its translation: CASSIDARAAYNEQFF.

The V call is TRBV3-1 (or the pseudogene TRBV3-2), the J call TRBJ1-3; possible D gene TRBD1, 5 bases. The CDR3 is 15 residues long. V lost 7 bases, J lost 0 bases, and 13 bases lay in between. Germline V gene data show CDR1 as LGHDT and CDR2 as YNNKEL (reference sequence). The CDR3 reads CASTDFGASGNTIYF. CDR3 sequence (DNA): TGTGCCAGCACCGATTTTGGGGCCTCTGGAAACACCATATATTTT.

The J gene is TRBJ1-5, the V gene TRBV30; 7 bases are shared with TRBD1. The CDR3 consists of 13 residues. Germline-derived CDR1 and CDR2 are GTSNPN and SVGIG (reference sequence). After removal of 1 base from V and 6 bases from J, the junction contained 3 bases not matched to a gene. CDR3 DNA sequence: TGTGCCTGGAGTGAGACAGGGCCTCAGCCCCAGCATTTT. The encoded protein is CAWSETGPQPQHF.

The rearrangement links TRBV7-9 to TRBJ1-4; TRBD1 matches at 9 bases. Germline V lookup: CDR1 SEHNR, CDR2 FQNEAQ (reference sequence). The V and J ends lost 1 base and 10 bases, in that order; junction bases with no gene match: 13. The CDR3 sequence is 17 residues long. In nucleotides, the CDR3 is TGTGCCAGCAGCTTAGAGGGGACAGGGCACGGGTCAGGAAAACTGTTTTTT. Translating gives CASSLEGTGHGSGKLFF.